One and the same sample provided the 28 T cell receptor beta chains below, sequenced in a study of blood T cell repertoires in COVID-19. Sequenced by immunoSEQ multiplex PCR; TCRdb stores in-frame clones only, minus some. The table lists around 75,000 clones, roughly 90% of them singletons. Sequenced material: peripheral blood. The receptor source for this set is a human donor in a cohort sampled during active COVID-19.

This sequence joins TRBV3-1 (or the pseudogene TRBV3-2) and TRBJ2-7, with TRBD2 identical over 9 bases. This CDR3 spans 17 amino acids. Germline V gene sequence: CDR1 LGHDT, CDR2 YNNKEL (reference sequence). V trimming: 1 base; J trimming: 1 base; junction bases outside the gene matches: 8. CDR3 residues: CASSQATLAGLSYEQYF. The CDR3 DNA follows: TGTGCCAGCAGCCAAGCCACCCTAGCGGGGCTGTCCTACGAGCAGTACTTC.

The V and J genes are TRBV7-6 and TRBJ2-1, with no clear D. V was shortened by 5 bases and J by 0 bases, with 5 bases between the two germline ends. From germline, CDR1 is SGHVS and CDR2 FNYEAQ. There are 13 residues in the CDR3. Written as DNA, the CDR3 is TGTGCCAGCAGCAGGAGCTCCTACAATGAGCAGTTCTTC. Translated, it gives CASSRSSYNEQFF.

The gene calls are TRBV19 and TRBJ2-7, with TRBD2 matching 15 bases. The CDR3 spans 20 residues. V lost 1 base, J lost 7 bases, and 17 bases stayed unmatched. Germline CDR1 reads LNHDA; CDR2 reads SQIVND (reference sequence). CDR3 nucleotide sequence: TGTGCCAGTAGTATAGCCTTCAAGGGACTAGCGGGAGGCAGCTACGTGGAGCAGTACTTC. This encodes CASSIAFKGLAGGSYVEQYF.

The rearrangement links TRBV6-2 or TRBV6-3 to TRBJ2-2, with unresolved D. CDR1 is MNHEY, CDR2 SVGEGT, per germline. CDR3 length equals 14 residues. V lost 6 bases to trimming and J lost 7 bases, with 15 bases between them. Written as DNA, the CDR3 is TGTGCCAGCAGCTCTCCCGTAGCACTCGGGGAGCTGTTTTTT. It yields the protein CASSSPVALGELFF.

Note on this clone: In this CDR3 the conserved last residue, phenylalanine or tryptophan, is missing, so a read error is likely. This chain links TRBV4-1 with TRBJ1-2; D may be TRBD1 (5 bases). V gave up 0 bases and J gave up 0 bases, with 14 bases separating them. Germline V lookup: CDR1 MGHRA, CDR2 YSYEKL. CDR3 length: 17 residues. CDR3 sequence reads: CASSQESRTPTNYGYTL. The CDR3 coding sequence is TGCGCCAGCAGCCAAGAATCTCGGACACCTACTAACTATGGCTACACCCTC.

The genes are TRBV7-9 and TRBJ2-1, with TRBD2 identical over 10 bases. Trimming cost V 3 bases and J 6 bases; bases outside gene matches: 8. From germline, CDR1 is SEHNR and CDR2 FQNEAQ (reference sequence). The CDR3 is 16 amino acids. The CDR3 DNA reads as TGTGCCAGCAGCTTTAGCTCAGCTAGCGGGGGCAATGAGCAGTTCTTC. Protein sequence: CASSFSSASGGNEQFF.

This rearrangement joins TRBV10-2 to TRBJ1-1, with 8 bases identical to TRBD1. The CDR3 spans 16 residues. Unmatched junction bases numbered 10, after V lost 2 bases and J lost 5 bases. From germline, CDR1 is WSHSY and CDR2 SAAADI. The CDR3, as DNA: TGCGCCAGCAGTGAGCCCTCCGGGACAGGACGGACTGAAGCTTTCTTT. Residues: CASSEPSGTGRTEAFF.

The J gene is TRBJ2-3, the V gene TRBV18, with TRBD2 identical over 7 bases. V gave up 0 bases and J gave up 4 bases; unmatched junction bases: 4. This CDR3 is 15 amino acids long. Germline-derived CDR1 and CDR2 are KGHSH and LQKENI. The CDR3 protein is CASSPPGLVADTQYF. The CDR3 DNA sequence: TGTGCCAGCTCACCACCAGGACTAGTTGCAGATACGCAGTATTTT.

The chain recombines TRBV27 with TRBJ2-7, with TRBD1 as a possible D gene (5 bases). Germline lookup yields CDR1 MNHEY and CDR2 SMNVEV (reference sequence). The CDR3 sequence is 16 residues long. V gave up 2 bases and J gave up 1 base, with 15 bases separating them. CDR3 bases: TGTGCCAGCAGTTTAATAGGGTTGCGACAGTCCTACGAGCAGTACTTC. Its translation is CASSLIGLRQSYEQYF.

The J gene is TRBJ2-7, the V gene TRBV7-3, with 7 bases that match TRBD1. The V gene's germline CDR1 is SGHTA and CDR2 FQGTGA. The CDR3 sequence is 14 residues long. The J segment lost 7 bases and the V segment lost 5 bases, leaving 11 bases of the junction unmatched. In DNA, the CDR3 is TGTGCCAGCAGCCCCTCCCCGGGACAGAAAGAGCAGTACTTC. It translates to CASSPSPGQKEQYF.

V usage is TRBV5-1 and J usage is TRBJ2-7; the match to TRBD1 covers 9 bases. The CDR3 runs 13 residues. The J segment lost 6 bases and the V segment lost 3 bases, leaving 4 bases of the junction unmatched. Germline lookup yields CDR1 SGHRS and CDR2 YFSETQ. Here the CDR3 DNA reads TGCGCCAGCAGCTCGGGGACAGGGACCGAGCAGTACTTC. Translating gives CASSSGTGTEQYF.

The V call is TRBV5-6, the J call TRBJ2-1, with 8 positions matching TRBD2. Germline V gene data show CDR1 as SGHDT and CDR2 as YYEEEE. The CDR3 is 19 amino acids. The V gene end was trimmed by 5 bases and the J gene end by 1 base; junction bases not matched to a gene: 17. CDR3 region: CASSVTGGPLLGSYNEQFF. CDR3 bases: TGTGCCAGCAGTGTGACGGGAGGGCCCCTTTTAGGATCCTACAATGAGCAGTTCTTC.

In its sample, this clone was seen once. V is TRBV5-4 and J is TRBJ2-7, with 9 bases lining up with TRBD1. Germline values: CDR1 SGHNT, CDR2 YYREEE (reference sequence). The CDR3 contains 15 residues. The trim removed 5 bases at V and 1 base at J, leaving 7 bases unmatched. Here the CDR3 DNA reads TGTGCCAGCAGAAGTACAGGGGGCACATCCTACGAGCAGTACTTC. Its translation is CASRSTGGTSYEQYF.

The rearrangement uses TRBV19 and TRBJ2-2; 9 nucleotides align to TRBD1. The CDR3 has 16 amino acids. CDR1 LNHDA and CDR2 SQIVND come from the germline V gene (reference sequence). Germline trimming cut 7 bases from V and 4 bases from J; bases unmatched to any gene: 10. CDR3 loop: CASIHVGQGSTGELFF. In DNA, the CDR3 is TGTGCCAGTATCCACGTGGGACAGGGCAGCACCGGGGAGCTGTTTTTT.

The chain carries TRBV28 and TRBJ2-1, with D maybe TRBD1 (6 bases). This CDR3 has 16 amino acids. V was shortened by 6 bases and J by 6 bases, with 21 bases between the two germline ends. CDR1 MDHEN and CDR2 SYDVKM come from the germline V gene. The CDR3 coding sequence is TGTGCCAGCAGACCCAATAGTCCCGGGACACTCAATGAGCAGTTCTTC. Protein: CASRPNSPGTLNEQFF.

V is TRBV28 and J is TRBJ2-3, with 12 nucleotides matching TRBD2. Germline-derived CDR1 and CDR2 are MDHEN and SYDVKM. Unmatched junction bases numbered 5, after V lost 4 bases and J lost 3 bases. CDR3 length: 16 amino acids. The CDR3 reads CASSSRLAGGTDTQYF. CDR3 sequence (DNA): TGTGCCAGCAGTTCACGGCTAGCGGGAGGGACAGATACGCAGTATTTT.

The V gene is TRBV4-1, the J gene TRBJ2-7; 7 bases are a match to TRBD1. Germline CDR1 MGHRA, CDR2 YSYEKL. The V gene end was trimmed by 4 bases and the J gene end by 4 bases; junction bases not matched to a gene: 10. This CDR3 spans 15 amino acids. CDR3 DNA: TGCGCCAGCAGCCTGTACAGGGGCCGCCTGTACGAGCAGTACTTC. It codes for CASSLYRGRLYEQYF.

The chain employs TRBV6-6 and TRBJ1-1, with a possible D match to TRBD1 (6 bases). Germline CDR1 MNHNY, CDR2 SVGAGI (reference sequence). The CDR3 covers 15 residues. Trimming pared 6 bases from V and 1 base from J, leaving 15 bases between. CDR3 sequence reads: CASSQPDSANTEAFF. The CDR3 region has the DNA TGTGCCAGCAGCCAACCGGACAGTGCGAACACTGAAGCTTTCTTT.

V gene TRBV2 combines with J gene TRBJ1-5, with 10 positions matching TRBD1. Germline V lookup: CDR1 SNHLY, CDR2 FYNNEI. CDR3 length equals 15 residues. The trim removed 6 bases at V and 1 base at J, leaving 3 bases unmatched. CDR3: CASRGDRGSNQPQHF. The DNA of the CDR3 is TGTGCCAGCAGGGGGGACAGGGGAAGCAATCAGCCCCAGCATTTT.

J is TRBJ2-3 and V is TRBV27, with D perhaps TRBD2 (6 bases). Germline V CDR1 and CDR2: MNHEY, SMNVEV (reference sequence). This CDR3 is built from 13 residues. Trimming removed 5 bases at V and 4 bases at J, with 10 bases between. CDR3 in amino acids: CASSMGTADTQYF. The CDR3 DNA reads as TGTGCCAGCAGTATGGGGACTGCAGATACGCAGTATTTT.

This clone was detected only once. The chain has TRBV7-9 and TRBJ2-6, with D uncertain. This CDR3 spans 18 amino acids. The germline V gene encodes CDR1 SEHNR and CDR2 FQNEAQ (reference sequence). Between the trimmed V and J ends, which lost 4 bases and 0 bases, there was a span of 16 bases. The CDR3 sequence: CASSSRVQLGSGANVLTF. CDR3 DNA: TGTGCCAGCAGCTCCCGAGTTCAGCTAGGCTCTGGGGCCAACGTCCTGACTTTC.

The J gene is TRBJ1-2, the V gene TRBV5-1, with D hard to call. CDR1 and CDR2 from the germline V gene are SGHRS and YFSETQ. This CDR3 has 12 residues. The V gene lost 2 bases and the J gene lost 8 bases, with 10 bases spanning the gap. CDR3 in DNA: TGCGCCAGCAGCTTAAATCGGAGGGGCTACACCTTC. It translates to CASSLNRRGYTF.

This chain connects TRBV7-6 to TRBJ2-1, with 9 bases that match TRBD2. Trimming removed 5 bases from V and 5 bases from J; junction bases left unmatched: 7. The CDR3 runs to 15 residues. Germline CDR1 is SGHVS and CDR2 is FNYEAQ. The CDR3 here is CASSINQRGDNEQFF. CDR3 coding DNA: TGTGCCAGCAGCATCAACCAGCGGGGGGACAATGAGCAGTTCTTC.

The V gene is TRBV19, the J gene TRBJ2-2, with 7 bases lining up with TRBD1. Per germline, CDR1 LNHDA and CDR2 SQIVND (reference sequence). CDR3 length: 16 amino acids. Germline trimming cut 6 bases from V and 0 bases from J; bases unmatched to any gene: 7. CDR3 nucleotide sequence: TGTGCCAGTAGCACCTCGGGACAGTCGAACACCGGGGAGCTGTTTTTT. Translating it yields CASSTSGQSNTGELFF.

The J gene is TRBJ1-1, the V gene TRBV6-2 or TRBV6-3; TRBD1 matches at 7 bases. In germline, CDR1 is MNHEY, CDR2 SVGEGT. The CDR3 spans 13 residues. V was pared by 5 bases and J by 6 bases, with 6 bases of the junction left unmatched. CDR3 DNA: TGTGCCAGCAGTCATGACAGGGCTGCTGAAGCTTTCTTT. It yields the protein CASSHDRAAEAFF.

This clone was seen just once. The J gene is TRBJ1-6, the V gene TRBV23-1; D is undetermined. TRBV23-1 is an ORF, and what it does is uncertain. This CDR3 has 13 amino acids. V was trimmed by 10 bases and J by 6 bases, leaving 13 bases between them. The CDR3 coding sequence is TGCGCCATCCCTCGACTGCTTAATTCACCCCTCCACTTT. Translating gives CAIPRLLNSPLHF.

V gene TRBV12-3 or TRBV12-4 combines with J gene TRBJ2-1, with TRBD1 identical over 9 bases. The J segment lost 8 bases and the V segment lost 6 bases, leaving 2 bases of the junction unmatched. CDR3 length equals 12 residues. CDR3 DNA sequence: TGTGCCAGCAGAGACAGGGGGGATGAGCAGTTCTTC. It codes for CASRDRGDEQFF.

CDR3 residues: CASSIAPRQGSNTEAFF. The CDR3 coding sequence is TGTGCCAGTAGTATAGCCCCGCGACAGGGATCGAACACTGAAGCTTTCTTT. V and J are TRBV19 and TRBJ1-1; 7 positions agree with TRBD1. CDR1 is LNHDA and CDR2 is SQIVND in the germline V gene (reference sequence). This CDR3 spans 17 amino acids. V lost 1 base, J lost 1 base, and 9 bases stayed unmatched.